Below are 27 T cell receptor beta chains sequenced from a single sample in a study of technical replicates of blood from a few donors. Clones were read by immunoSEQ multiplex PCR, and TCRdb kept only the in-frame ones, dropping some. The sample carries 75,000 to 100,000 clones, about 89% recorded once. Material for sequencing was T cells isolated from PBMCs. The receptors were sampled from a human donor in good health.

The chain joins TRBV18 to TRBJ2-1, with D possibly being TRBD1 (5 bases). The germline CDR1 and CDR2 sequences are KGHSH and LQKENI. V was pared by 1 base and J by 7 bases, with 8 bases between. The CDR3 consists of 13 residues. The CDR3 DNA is TGTGCCAGCTCACCACAACAGGCTAATGAGCAGTTCTTC. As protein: CASSPQQANEQFF.

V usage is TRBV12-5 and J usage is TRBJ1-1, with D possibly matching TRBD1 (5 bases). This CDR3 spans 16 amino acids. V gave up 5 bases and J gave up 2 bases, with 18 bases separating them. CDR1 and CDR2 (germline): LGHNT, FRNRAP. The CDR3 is CASGPDVRESNTEAFF. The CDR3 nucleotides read TGTGCTAGTGGTCCGGACGTCAGGGAATCTAACACTGAAGCTTTCTTT.

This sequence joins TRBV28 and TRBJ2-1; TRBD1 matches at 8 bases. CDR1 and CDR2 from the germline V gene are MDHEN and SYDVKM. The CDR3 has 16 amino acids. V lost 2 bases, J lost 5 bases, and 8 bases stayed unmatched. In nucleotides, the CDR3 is TGTGCCAGCAGTTTAGAGTTTGGGACAGGAAACAATGAGCAGTTCTTC. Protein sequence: CASSLEFGTGNNEQFF. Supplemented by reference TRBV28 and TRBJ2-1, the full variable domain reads DVKVTQSSRYLVKRTGEKVFLECVQDMDHENMFWYRQDPGLGLRLIYFSYDVKMKEKGDIPEGYSVSREKKERFSLILESASTNQTSMYLCASSLEFGTGNNEQFFGPGTRLTVL.

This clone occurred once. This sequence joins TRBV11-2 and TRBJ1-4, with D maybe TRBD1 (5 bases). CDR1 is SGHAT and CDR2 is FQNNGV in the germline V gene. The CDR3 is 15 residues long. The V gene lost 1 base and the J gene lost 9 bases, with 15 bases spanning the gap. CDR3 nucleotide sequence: TGTGCCAGCAGCTTAGGCAGAACAGGAACCCAAAAACTGTTTTTT. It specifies CASSLGRTGTQKLFF.

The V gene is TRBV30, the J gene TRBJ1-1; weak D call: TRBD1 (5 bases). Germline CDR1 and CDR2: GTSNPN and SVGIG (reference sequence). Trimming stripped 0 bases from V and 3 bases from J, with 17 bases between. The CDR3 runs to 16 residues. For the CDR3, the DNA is TGTGCCTGGAGTGTAGGCTTTCAGGGAAAGGACACTGAAGCTTTCTTT. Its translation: CAWSVGFQGKDTEAFF.

The CDR3 reads CASSLESFGNQPQHF. The CDR3 DNA reads TGTGCCAGCAGCTTAGAGAGCTTCGGCAATCAGCCCCAGCATTTT. The rearrangement links TRBV7-2 to TRBJ1-5, with D uncertain. The V gene's germline CDR1 is SGHTA and CDR2 FQGNSA. The CDR3 is 15 residues long. V was trimmed by 1 base and J by 2 bases, leaving 9 bases between them.

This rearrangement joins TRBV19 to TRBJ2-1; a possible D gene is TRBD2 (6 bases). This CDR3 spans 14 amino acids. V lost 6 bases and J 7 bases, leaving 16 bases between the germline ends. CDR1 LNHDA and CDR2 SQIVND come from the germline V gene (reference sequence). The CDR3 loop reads CASRGWGEDNEQFF. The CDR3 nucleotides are TGTGCCAGTAGAGGGTGGGGGGAGGATAATGAGCAGTTCTTC.

CDR3: CASSRSGTGGNDETQYF. The DNA for the CDR3 is TGTGCCAGCTCACGGTCTGGGACAGGGGGAAATGATGAGACCCAGTACTTC. The chain has TRBV18 and TRBJ2-5, with 11 bases identical to TRBD1. Germline V gene data show CDR1 as KGHSH and CDR2 as LQKENI. The length of the CDR3 is 17 residues. The ends lost 4 bases at V and 5 bases at J; junction bases unmatched: 12.

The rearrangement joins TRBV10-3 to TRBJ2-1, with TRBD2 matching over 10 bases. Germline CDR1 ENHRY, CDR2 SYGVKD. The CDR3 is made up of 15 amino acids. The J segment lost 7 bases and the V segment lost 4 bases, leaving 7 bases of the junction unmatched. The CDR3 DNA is TGTGCCATCAGTGGGATGGGACTAGCGAATAATGAGCAGTTCTTC. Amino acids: CAISGMGLANNEQFF.

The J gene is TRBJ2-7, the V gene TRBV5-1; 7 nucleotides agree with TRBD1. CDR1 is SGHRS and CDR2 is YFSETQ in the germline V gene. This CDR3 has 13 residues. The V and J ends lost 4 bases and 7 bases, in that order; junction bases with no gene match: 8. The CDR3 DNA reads TGCGCCAGCAGCGTAGACAGGGCCGCGGAGCAGTACTTC. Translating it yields CASSVDRAAEQYF.

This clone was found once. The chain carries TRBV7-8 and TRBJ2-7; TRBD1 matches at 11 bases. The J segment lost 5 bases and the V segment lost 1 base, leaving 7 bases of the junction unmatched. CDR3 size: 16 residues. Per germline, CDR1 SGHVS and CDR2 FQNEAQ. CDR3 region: CASSLVAGQGEHEQYF. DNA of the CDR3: TGTGCCAGCAGCTTAGTGGCGGGACAGGGGGAGCACGAGCAGTACTTC. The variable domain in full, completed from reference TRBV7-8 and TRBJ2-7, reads GAGVSQSPRYKVAKRGQDVALRCDPISGHVSLFWYQQALGQGPEFLTYFQNEAQLDKSGLPSDRFFAERPEGSVSTLKIQRTQQEDSAVYLCASSLVAGQGEHEQYFGPGTRLTVT.

This chain's CDR3 is CASSIPGQVYNEQFF. For the CDR3, the DNA is TGTGCCAGTAGTATACCGGGACAGGTCTACAATGAGCAGTTCTTC. The gene calls are TRBV19 and TRBJ2-1; 8 bases agree with TRBD1. Trimming removed 2 bases from V and 3 bases from J; junction bases left unmatched: 3. CDR1 LNHDA and CDR2 SQIVND come from the germline V gene (reference sequence). The CDR3 has 15 amino acids.

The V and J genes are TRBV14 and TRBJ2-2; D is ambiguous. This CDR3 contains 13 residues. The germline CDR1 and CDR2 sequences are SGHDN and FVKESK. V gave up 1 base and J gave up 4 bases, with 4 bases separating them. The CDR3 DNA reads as TGTGCCAGCAGCCAAGTTCGCACCGGGGAGCTGTTTTTT. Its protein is CASSQVRTGELFF.

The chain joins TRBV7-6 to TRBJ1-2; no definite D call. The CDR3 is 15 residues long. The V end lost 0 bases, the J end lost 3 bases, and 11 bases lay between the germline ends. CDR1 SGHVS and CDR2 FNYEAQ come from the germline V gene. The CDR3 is CASSLAPGSDYGYTF. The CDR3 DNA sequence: TGTGCCAGCAGCTTAGCCCCAGGATCCGACTATGGCTACACCTTC.

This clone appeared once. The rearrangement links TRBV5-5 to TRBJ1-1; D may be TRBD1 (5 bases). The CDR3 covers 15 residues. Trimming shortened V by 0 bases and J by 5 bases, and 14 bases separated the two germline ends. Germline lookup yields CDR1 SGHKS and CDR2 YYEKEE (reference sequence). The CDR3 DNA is TGTGCCAGCAGCTTGGAATATGGGTCAGGGACTGAAGCTTTCTTT. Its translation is CASSLEYGSGTEAFF.

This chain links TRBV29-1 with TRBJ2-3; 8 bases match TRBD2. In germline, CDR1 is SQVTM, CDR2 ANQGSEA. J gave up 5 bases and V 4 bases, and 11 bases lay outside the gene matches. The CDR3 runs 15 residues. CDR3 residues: CSVVWGTRAVDTQYF. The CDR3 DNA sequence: TGCAGCGTTGTGTGGGGGACTAGAGCTGTAGATACGCAGTATTTT.

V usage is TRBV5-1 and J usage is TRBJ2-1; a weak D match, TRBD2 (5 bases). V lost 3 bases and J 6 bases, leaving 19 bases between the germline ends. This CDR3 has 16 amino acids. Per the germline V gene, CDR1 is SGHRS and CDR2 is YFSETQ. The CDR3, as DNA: TGCGCCAGCAGCTCACTCCCCTTAGCGCCCCTCAATGAGCAGTTCTTC. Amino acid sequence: CASSSLPLAPLNEQFF.

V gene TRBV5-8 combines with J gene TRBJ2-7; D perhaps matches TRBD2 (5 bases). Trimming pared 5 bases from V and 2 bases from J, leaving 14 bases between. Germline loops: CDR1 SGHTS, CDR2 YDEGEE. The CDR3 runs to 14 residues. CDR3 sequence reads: CASRRWGDTYEQYF. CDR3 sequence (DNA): TGTGCCAGCAGGAGGTGGGGAGACACCTACGAGCAGTACTTC.

The CDR3: CASSESARANTGELFF. CDR3 DNA sequence: TGTGCCAGCAGTGAAAGTGCCAGGGCGAACACCGGGGAGCTGTTTTTT. This chain links TRBV2 with TRBJ2-2, with a possible D match to TRBD1 (5 bases). CDR3 length: 16 residues. Looked up from germline, CDR1 is SNHLY and CDR2 is FYNNEI. Trimming stripped 2 bases from V and 0 bases from J, with 10 bases between.

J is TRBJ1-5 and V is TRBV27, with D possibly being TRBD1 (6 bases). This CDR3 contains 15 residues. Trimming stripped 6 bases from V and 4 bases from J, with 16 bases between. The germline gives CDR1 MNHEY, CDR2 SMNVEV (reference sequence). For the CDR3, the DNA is TGTGCCAGCAGGCGAGGGGGGGCCCGGAATCAGCCCCAGCATTTT. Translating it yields CASRRGGARNQPQHF.

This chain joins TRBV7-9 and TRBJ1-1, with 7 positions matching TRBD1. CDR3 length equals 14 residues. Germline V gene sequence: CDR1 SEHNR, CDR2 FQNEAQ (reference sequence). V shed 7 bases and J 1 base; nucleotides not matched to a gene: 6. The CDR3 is CASTQGDRNTEAFF. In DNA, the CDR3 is TGTGCCAGCACCCAAGGGGACAGGAACACTGAAGCTTTCTTT.

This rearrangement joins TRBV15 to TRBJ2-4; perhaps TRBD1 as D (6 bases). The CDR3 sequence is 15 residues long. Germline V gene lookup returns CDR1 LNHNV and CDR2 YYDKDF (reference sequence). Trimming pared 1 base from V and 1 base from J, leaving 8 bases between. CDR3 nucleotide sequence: TGTGCCACCAGCAGAGCAGGGGACGCCAAAAACATTCAGTACTTC. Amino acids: CATSRAGDAKNIQYF.

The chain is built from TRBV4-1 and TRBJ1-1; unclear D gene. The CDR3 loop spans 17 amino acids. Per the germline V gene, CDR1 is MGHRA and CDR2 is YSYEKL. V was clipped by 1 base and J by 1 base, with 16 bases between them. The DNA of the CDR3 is TGCGCCAGCAGCCAAGGGCCCCTCGATCGGGGGAACACTGAAGCTTTCTTT. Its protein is CASSQGPLDRGNTEAFF.

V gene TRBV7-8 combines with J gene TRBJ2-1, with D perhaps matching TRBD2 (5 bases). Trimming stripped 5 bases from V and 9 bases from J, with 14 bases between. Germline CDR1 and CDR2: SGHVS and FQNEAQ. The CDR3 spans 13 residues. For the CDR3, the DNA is TGTGCCAGCAGCCCGAGGACTGCGCCTGAGCAGTTCTTC. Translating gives CASSPRTAPEQFF. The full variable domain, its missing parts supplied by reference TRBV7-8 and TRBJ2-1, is GAGVSQSPRYKVAKRGQDVALRCDPISGHVSLFWYQQALGQGPEFLTYFQNEAQLDKSGLPSDRFFAERPEGSVSTLKIQRTQQEDSAVYLCASSPRTAPEQFFGPGTRLTVL.

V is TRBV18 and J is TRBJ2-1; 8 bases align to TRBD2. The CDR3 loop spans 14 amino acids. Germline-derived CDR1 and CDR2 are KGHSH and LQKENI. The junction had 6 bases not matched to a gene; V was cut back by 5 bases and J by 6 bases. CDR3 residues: CASSVSGGFNEQFF. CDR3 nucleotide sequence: TGTGCCAGCTCAGTGAGCGGGGGTTTCAATGAGCAGTTCTTC.

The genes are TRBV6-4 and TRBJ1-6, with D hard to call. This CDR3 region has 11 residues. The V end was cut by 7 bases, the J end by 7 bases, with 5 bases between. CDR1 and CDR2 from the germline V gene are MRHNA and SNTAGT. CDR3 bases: TGTGCCAGCAAGAGAAATTCACCCCTCCACTTT. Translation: CASKRNSPLHF.

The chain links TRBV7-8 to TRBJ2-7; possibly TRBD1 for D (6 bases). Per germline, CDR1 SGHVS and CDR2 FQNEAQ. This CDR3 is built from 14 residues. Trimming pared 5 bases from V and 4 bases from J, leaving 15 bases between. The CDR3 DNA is TGTGCCAGCAGCAACCCGGACAGCCTATACGAGCAGTACTTC. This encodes CASSNPDSLYEQYF.